This T cell receptor (beta chain) was documented in a study of response to subunit inactivated influenza vaccine. This clonotype was seen many times. TCRdb reanalysed the RT-PCR reads using MiXCR and keeps one entry per CDR3 protein. The sample contains some 300,000 distinct CDR3 sequences, roughly 22% of which appear only once. There are 15 residues in the CDR3. The V end was cut by 3 bases, the J end by 2 bases, with 16 bases between. Germline CDR1 reads DFQATT; CDR2 reads SNEGSKA (reference sequence). The source is a man aged 50-75 years who received an inactivated influenza vaccine. The material sequenced was PBMCs from blood, taken less than 22 months after vaccination. The V gene is TRBV20-1, the J gene TRBJ1-2; D is unclear. The CDR3 spells CSARTSLGRNYGYTF. CDR3 in DNA: TGCAGTGCTAGGACGTCCCTCGGGAGGAACTATGGCTACACCTTC.